This T cell receptor (beta chain) was recorded in a study of blood T cell repertoires in COVID-19. Study overall: Sources were T cells, B-cell-depleted T cells, or PBMCs; the material itself was cDNA or gDNA.

The assay was immunoSEQ multiplex PCR, and TCRdb's table has in-frame clones only and misses some. The sample records some 52,000 clones, around 86% being singletons. Per germline, CDR1 SGHKS and CDR2 YYEKEE (reference sequence). The CDR3 totals 15 residues. V was clipped by 6 bases and J by 0 bases, with 16 bases between them. Input material: peripheral blood. The V call is TRBV5-5, the J call TRBJ2-7, with D maybe TRBD2 (6 bases). The receptor was isolated from a human donor in a cohort sampled during active COVID-19. The CDR3 DNA sequence: TGTGCCAGCACCCCGTCGGGGGTACTCTCCTACGAGCAGTACTTC. As protein: CASTPSGVLSYEQYF.